Described below is a single T cell receptor beta chain sequence and its context. Its antigen is not known. These data come from a study of OX40 agonist ivuxolimab in advanced cancers. The overall study: Ivuxolimab is an agonistic anti-OX40 (CD134) antibody, and patients were treated with it. Dose-escalation patients were diagnosed with hepatocellular carcinoma, melanoma, renal cell cancer or head and neck cancer.

Generated by immunoSEQ multiplex PCR, the TCRdb table keeps only in-frame clones and is missing some. The table records tens of thousands of clones, roughly 92% of them present only once. Germline assignment: CDR1 SGHAT and CDR2 FQNNGV. After removal of 3 bases from V and 3 bases from J, the junction contained 10 bases not matched to a gene. The CDR3 sequence is 16 residues long. Study results and caveats: What antigens the expanded peripheral T cells recognized was never established. Expansion of clones was among the lowest in partial responders at 0.1-3.0 mg/kg.

The source is an adult with an advanced solid tumor such as melanoma, head and neck, liver or kidney cancer. Sequenced material: CD4+ or CD8+ T cells sorted from blood, taken in a trial of the OX40 agonist ivuxolimab. The chain links TRBV11-2 to TRBJ1-2; 7 positions agree with TRBD1. This CDR3 is CASSFSRGGSDYGYTF. Here the CDR3 DNA reads TGTGCCAGCAGCTTTAGCAGGGGGGGTAGCGACTATGGCTACACCTTC.